These 5 T cell receptor beta chains were sequenced from one sample in a study of blood T cell repertoires in COVID-19 (dated by TCRdb to the early 2020s). Libraries were prepared through the immunoSEQ multiplex PCR assay. In TCRdb, the immuneACCESS table is reduced to in-frame sequences with V and J assigned. These tables do not hold every clone; where another copy was compared, an unresolved V gene accounts for under half, and the others remain unexplained. The sample includes about 130,000 clones, with approximately 74% observed a single time. Around 5.2% of the sample lies in the top ten. The material sequenced was peripheral blood. These receptors originate from a man aged 60 to 75 with acute or convalescent COVID-19.

Notes on this clone: This sample includes further DNA sequences coding for the same CDR3. The chain joins TRBV5-1 to TRBJ1-5; no definite D call. Looked up from germline, CDR1 is SGHRS and CDR2 is YFSETQ. The V gene lost 0 bases and the J gene lost 4 bases, with 8 bases spanning the gap. The CDR3 sequence is 14 residues long. The CDR3 sequence is CASSLGDTNQPQHF. As DNA, the CDR3 is TGCGCCAGCAGCTTGGGAGACACTAATCAGCCCCAGCATTTT.

V is TRBV2 and J is TRBJ1-1; D is ambiguous. CDR1 is SNHLY and CDR2 is FYNNEI in the germline V gene. Between the trimmed V and J ends, which lost 6 bases and 8 bases, there was a span of 10 bases. This CDR3 is 11 amino acids long. CDR3 in amino acids: CASRGGLEAFF. The CDR3 DNA follows: TGTGCCAGCAGAGGCGGGTTAGAAGCTTTCTTT. The full variable domain, completed using reference TRBV2 and TRBJ1-1, is EPEVTQTPSHQVTQMGQEVILRCVPISNHLYFYWYRQILGQKVEFLVSFYNNEISEKSEIFDDQFSVERPDGSNFTLKIRSTKLEDSAMYFCASRGGLEAFFGQGTRLTVV.

Only a few counts were recorded for this clone. This chain joins TRBV3-1 (or the pseudogene TRBV3-2) and TRBJ1-4, with 8 bases that match TRBD1. The trim removed 7 bases at V and 5 bases at J, leaving 6 bases unmatched. CDR1 and CDR2 (germline): LGHDT, YNNKEL (reference sequence). The CDR3 extends over 14 amino acids. The DNA of the CDR3 is TGTGCCAGCACGCCGGGACAGGCAAATGAAAAACTGTTTTTT. Protein: CASTPGQANEKLFF.

The V call is TRBV23-1, the J call TRBJ1-5; 8 nucleotides align to TRBD1. TRBV23-1 is given ORF status, its function remaining uncertain. V lost 6 bases, J lost 4 bases, and 5 bases stayed unmatched. This CDR3 contains 14 residues. For the CDR3, the DNA is TGCGCCAGCAGCGGACAGGGACGTAATCAGCCCCAGCATTTT. Translation gives CASSGQGRNQPQHF.

The table lists this clone with a count of one. The chain joins TRBV27 to TRBJ2-7; tentatively, D is TRBD1 (6 bases). V lost 2 bases, J lost 4 bases, and 12 bases lay in between. The CDR3 runs to 14 residues. Germline V lookup: CDR1 MNHEY, CDR2 SMNVEV (reference sequence). CDR3 nucleotide sequence: TGTGCCAGCAGTTTAAAACAGGGAGTTTACGAGCAGTACTTC. Residues: CASSLKQGVYEQYF.